This TCR beta chain was sequenced in a study of cytomegalovirus exposure and HLA in healthy donors. Overall study: In a later analysis, it was reported that the roughly 120 validation repertoires had been produced on the same platform as the 666 repertoires belonging to the first cohort.

In regard to this clone: The antigen remains undetermined.

Trimming shortened V by 4 bases and J by 1 base, and 23 bases separated the two germline ends. Per the germline V gene, CDR1 is MDHEN and CDR2 is SYDVKM. The CDR3 is 20 residues long. The donors were members of the validation cohort, which comprised roughly 120 subjects and was separate from the first cohort of 666 subjects. Study-level points and caveats: The listing of roughly 160 TCR beta chains classed them as cytomegalovirus-associated. Subsequent analysis found a tendency for first-cohort TCR clusters to co-occur within the 95 to 150 validation repertoires.

The assay was immunoSEQ multiplex PCR, and TCRdb's table has in-frame clones only and misses some. The sample carries some 250,000 clones, 90% recorded once. V usage is TRBV28 and J usage is TRBJ2-6; D is possibly TRBD1 or TRBD2 (6 bases each). The sample was PBMCs. The receptor's source is a woman aged 25 to 39 in good health and CMV-seronegative. The CDR3 sequence is CASSSPPGAGATSGANVLTF. Here the CDR3 DNA reads TGTGCCAGCAGTTCTCCCCCGGGGGCAGGGGCTACTTCTGGGGCCAACGTCCTGACTTTC.